The rows below give T cell receptor beta chains drawn from one sample of a study of STAT5B mutations in CD4+ large granular lymphocyte leukemia. Sequencing used immunoSEQ multiplex PCR; TCRdb keeps in-frame clones, though not all of them. This table has around 34,000 clones, 70% to 90% appearing once. The sequenced material came from CD4+ T cells from blood buffy coats. These receptors were collected from a human donor in good health. CDR3s include the opening cysteine and the closing phenylalanine or tryptophan. The D gene is left open where the match is weak. Size tells how often a clone was seen (once, few, many) or the class of an expanded clone, and some rows leave it out.

CDR3aa	CDR3nt	abundance	d_gene	v_gene	j_gene
CASSYSGDSSGNTIYF	TGTGCCAGCAGTTACTCTGGGGACAGCTCTGGAAACACCATATATTTT	.	TRBD1	TRBV6-5	TRBJ1-3
CASSLAGLAGTPNTDTQYF	TGTGCCAGCAGCTTGGCCGGACTAGCGGGAACCCCAAACACAGATACGCAGTATTTT	.	TRBD2	TRBV5-4	TRBJ2-3
CASSQAGTEGVSPLHF	TGTGCCAGCAGCCAAGCCGGGACTGAGGGGGTTTCACCCCTCCACTTT	.	.	TRBV4-2	TRBJ1-6
CASSFLPGRNSGNTIYF	TGTGCCAGCAGCTTCCTACCTGGCAGGAACTCCGGAAACACCATATATTTT	.	.	TRBV11-3	TRBJ1-3
CASKREDTQETQYF	TGTGCCAGTAAGCGGGAGGACACTCAAGAGACCCAGTACTTC	.	TRBD2	TRBV9	TRBJ2-5
CASSEARAGPGTDTQYF	TGTGCCAGCAGTGAAGCGCGGGCGGGGCCGGGCACAGATACGCAGTATTTT	.	.	TRBV2	TRBJ2-3
CASSRRPGADGELFF	TGTGCCAGCAGTCGCCGCCCAGGGGCGGACGGGGAGCTGTTTTTT	.	.	TRBV7-3	TRBJ2-2
CASKTGDRGKLFF	TGTGCCAGCAAGACAGGGGACCGGGGGAAACTGTTTTTT	.	TRBD1	TRBV28	TRBJ1-4
CAWSLGAGYTF	TGTGCCTGGTCCCTAGGGGCGGGCTACACCTTC	.	.	TRBV30	TRBJ1-2
CASSPTPGDRVYGYTF	TGTGCCAGCAGTCCCACACCAGGGGACAGGGTTTATGGCTACACCTTC	few	TRBD1	TRBV27	TRBJ1-2
CASSPPPPRTDTQYF	TGTGCCAGCAGCCCCCCTCCCCCTAGAACAGATACGCAGTATTTT	.	.	TRBV5-4	TRBJ2-3
CASSSRQVASPLHF	TGTGCCAGCAGCTCGCGACAGGTTGCTTCACCCCTCCACTTT	.	.	TRBV13	TRBJ1-6
CASSQTSGGEKVTDTQYF	TGTGCCAGCAGCCAGACTAGCGGGGGGGAGAAAGTTACAGATACGCAGTATTTT	.	TRBD2	TRBV4-2	TRBJ2-3
CASSPGQVKNTEAFF	TGTGCCAGCTCACCAGGACAGGTTAAGAACACTGAAGCTTTCTTT	.	TRBD1	TRBV18	TRBJ1-1
CATDPGTSDDTQYF	TGTGCCACCGATCCCGGGACTAGCGACGATACGCAGTATTTT	.	TRBD2	TRBV10-3	TRBJ2-3
CASSLMAASGETQYF	TGCGCCAGCAGCTTGATGGCGGCTAGCGGGGAGACCCAGTACTTC	.	TRBD2	TRBV5-1	TRBJ2-5
CASSPRTALNEKLFF	TGTGCCAGCTCACCTCGGACAGCCTTAAATGAAAAACTGTTTTTT	.	.	TRBV18	TRBJ1-4
CSVGRADEGYTF	TGCAGCGTCGGACGGGCGGACGAGGGCTACACCTTC	.	.	TRBV29-1	TRBJ1-2
CASIASGRGLNEQFF	TGTGCCAGCATTGCGAGCGGGAGAGGGCTGAATGAGCAGTTCTTC	.	TRBD2	TRBV27	TRBJ2-1
CASSPRTGEGYGYTF	TGCGCCAGCAGCCCTAGGACAGGGGAAGGCTATGGCTACACCTTC	.	TRBD1	TRBV5-1	TRBJ1-2
CASSLRAAGGHEQYF	TGTGCCAGCAGTTTAAGGGCAGCGGGAGGCCACGAGCAGTACTTC	.	TRBD2	TRBV28	TRBJ2-7
CASSLDQVISAEAFF	TGTGCCAGCAGCTTAGATCAGGTTATTAGCGCTGAAGCTTTCTTT	.	.	TRBV11-3	TRBJ1-1
CAWSGGGSGKNSYEQYF	TGTGCCTGGAGTGGGGGCGGCTCCGGAAAAAACTCCTACGAGCAGTACTTC	.	.	TRBV30	TRBJ2-7
CASSLDMAYGYTF	TGCGCCAGCAGCTTGGACATGGCCTATGGCTACACCTTC	.	.	TRBV5-1	TRBJ1-2
CASSIGGASGWNEQFF	TGTGCCAGCAGCATAGGTGGGGCTAGCGGGTGGAATGAGCAGTTCTTC	.	TRBD2	TRBV7-3	TRBJ2-1
CSVGQGAALQETQYF	TGCAGCGTTGGGCAGGGGGCGGCACTCCAAGAGACCCAGTACTTC	.	TRBD1	TRBV29-1	TRBJ2-5
CASRPIGAGAETQYF	TGTGCCAGCAGACCTATCGGGGCGGGAGCGGAGACCCAGTACTTC	.	TRBD2	TRBV6-5	TRBJ2-5
CASSSGQPQHF	TGTGCCAGCAGTTCCGGACAGCCCCAGCATTTT	.	.	TRBV28	TRBJ1-5
CASSFGTSGNTIYF	TGTGCCAGCAGCTTCGGGACCTCTGGAAACACCATATATTTT	.	.	TRBV7-9	TRBJ1-3
CASSEYGRSEKLFF	TGTGCCAGCAGTGAATATGGCCGGAGTGAAAAACTGTTTTTT	.	.	TRBV6-1	TRBJ1-4
CATARGAGTGRHYEQYF	TGCGCCACTGCCAGGGGAGCCGGGACTGGGAGGCACTACGAGCAGTACTTC	.	.	TRBV10-1	TRBJ2-7
CASSLSGGTYNEQFF	TGTGCCAGCAGTCTTAGCGGGGGGACCTACAATGAGCAGTTCTTC	.	TRBD2	TRBV6-6	TRBJ2-1
CASSYKGGASPLHF	TGTGCCAGCAGTTACAAAGGGGGGGCTTCACCCCTCCACTTT	.	.	TRBV6-5	TRBJ1-6
CSVPTTDTQYF	TGCAGCGTCCCTACCACAGATACGCAGTATTTT	.	.	TRBV29-1	TRBJ2-3
CSAGGEGNTF	TGCAGTGCGGGGGGGGAGGGAAACACCTTC	.	.	TRBV20-1	TRBJ1-2
CASSSRTENEKLFF	TGTGCCAGCAGCTCCCGGACGGAAAATGAAAAACTGTTTTTT	.	.	TRBV7-2	TRBJ1-4
CSVTGRVSMNTEAFF	TGCAGCGTGACTGGACGGGTATCAATGAACACTGAAGCTTTCTTT	few	.	TRBV29-1	TRBJ1-1
CASSQDGPGQGNEKLFF	TGTGCCAGCAGCCAGGACGGTCCGGGACAGGGAAATGAAAAACTGTTTTTT	.	TRBD1	TRBV4-2	TRBJ1-4
CASSLTGGSDEQYF	TGCGCCAGCAGCTTGACAGGGGGCTCGGACGAGCAGTACTTC	.	TRBD1	TRBV5-1	TRBJ2-7
CASSHPTRYFYNEQFF	TGCGCCAGCAGTCATCCGACTAGGTATTTCTACAATGAGCAGTTCTTC	.	.	TRBV23-1	TRBJ2-1
CASSLSSAHEQFF	TGTGCCAGCAGCTTGTCTTCGGCCCATGAGCAGTTCTTC	.	.	TRBV5-8	TRBJ2-1
CASSQQPGLSYEQYF	TGTGCCAGCAGCCAGCAACCGGGACTAAGTTACGAGCAGTACTTC	.	TRBD2	TRBV4-2	TRBJ2-7
CASSLGVIEAFF	TGTGCCAGCAGCTTAGGGGTAATTGAAGCTTTCTTT	.	.	TRBV7-9	TRBJ1-1
CASSFIQGQSRGYTF	TGTGCCAGCAGCTTCATACAGGGGCAGTCGAGGGGCTACACCTTC	few	TRBD1	TRBV5-4	TRBJ1-2
CAWSVFEKLFF	TGTGCCTGGAGTGTATTTGAAAAACTGTTTTTT	.	.	TRBV30	TRBJ1-4
CASSRGTNGELFF	TGTGCTAGCAGCCGCGGGACTAACGGGGAGCTGTTTTTT	.	TRBD2	TRBV7-7	TRBJ2-2